One T cell receptor beta chain is described in this entry. This specimen belongs to a study of blood T cell repertoires in COVID-19. Background on the study: Sites in the United States, Italy and Spain provided acute and convalescent COVID-19 samples. T cells, B-cell-depleted T cells, or PBMCs supplied cDNA or gDNA.

How the authors handled the data: Nucleated cell number was recorded as an estimate derived from reference gene primer amplification. Clones were sequenced by immunoSEQ multiplex PCR, and TCRdb holds only the in-frame ones, with some missing. V and J calls and clone size are copied from that table; D and trimming were computed from the DNA. Of approximately 49,000 clones in the sample, roughly 82% were seen once. The CDR3 runs to 15 residues. The V end was cut by 4 bases, the J end by 9 bases, with 16 bases between. Per the germline V gene, CDR1 is MGHRA and CDR2 is YSYEKL. The sequenced material came from peripheral blood. The receptor was derived from an older woman with acute or convalescent COVID-19. The rearrangement uses TRBV4-1 and TRBJ1-6; no clear D gene. The CDR3 region is CASSLPVEGGSPLHF. The CDR3, as DNA: TGCGCCAGCAGCCTTCCCGTAGAGGGAGGTTCACCCCTCCACTTT.